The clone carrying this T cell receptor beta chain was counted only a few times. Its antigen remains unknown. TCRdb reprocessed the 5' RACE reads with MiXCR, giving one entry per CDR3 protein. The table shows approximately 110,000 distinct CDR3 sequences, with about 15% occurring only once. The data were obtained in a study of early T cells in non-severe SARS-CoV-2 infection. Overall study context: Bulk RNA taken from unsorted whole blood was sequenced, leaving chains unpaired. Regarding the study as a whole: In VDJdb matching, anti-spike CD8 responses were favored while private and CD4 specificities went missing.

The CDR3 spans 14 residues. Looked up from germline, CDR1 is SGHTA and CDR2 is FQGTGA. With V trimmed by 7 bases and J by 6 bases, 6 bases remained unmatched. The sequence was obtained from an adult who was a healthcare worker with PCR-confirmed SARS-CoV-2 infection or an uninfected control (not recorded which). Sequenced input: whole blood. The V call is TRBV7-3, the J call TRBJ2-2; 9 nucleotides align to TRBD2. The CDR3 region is CASTPLAGSGELFF. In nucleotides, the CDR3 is TGTGCCAGCACCCCACTAGCGGGCTCCGGGGAGCTGTTTTTT.